These 20 T cell receptor beta chains came from one sample sequenced in a study of somatic mutations in cytotoxic T cells in rheumatoid arthritis. Some clones are missing from TCRdb's copy, which holds only in-frame ones; the method was immunoSEQ multiplex PCR. The sample shows 15,000 to 20,000 clones, roughly 73% of them seen only once. Sequenced material: CD8+ T cells sorted from blood. The source of these receptors is an adult with rheumatoid arthritis.

This clone is deemed medium-sized. The CDR3 DNA reads TGTGCCAGCAGTTTATCTACCAAGGAGCAGTTCTTC. Protein product: CASSLSTKEQFF. This rearrangement joins TRBV27 to TRBJ2-1; D remains ambiguous. The V end was cut by 0 bases, the J end by 10 bases, with 7 bases between. The CDR3 is made up of 12 amino acids. Germline CDR1 and CDR2: MNHEY and SMNVEV (reference sequence).

The V gene is TRBV19, the J gene TRBJ2-3; TRBD2 aligns across 11 bases. The germline gives CDR1 LNHDA, CDR2 SQIVND (reference sequence). V was clipped by 5 bases and J by 4 bases; unmatched bases: 8. This CDR3 has 16 amino acids. The CDR3 here is CASSGKTSGAADTQYF. The CDR3 DNA sequence: TGTGCCAGTAGTGGTAAGACTAGCGGGGCGGCAGATACGCAGTATTTT.

CDR3 DNA sequence: TGTGCCAGCAGTTTGTGGCCAGGAGGCCAGCCCCAGCATTTT. Protein: CASSLWPGGQPQHF. The chain links TRBV27 to TRBJ1-5; D unresolved. Germline CDR1 and CDR2: MNHEY and SMNVEV (reference sequence). The CDR3 totals 14 residues. Trimming pared 3 bases from V and 7 bases from J, leaving 13 bases between.

V gene TRBV28 combines with J gene TRBJ2-1; TRBD1 or TRBD2 may be the D gene (5 bases each). The V and J ends lost 1 base and 5 bases respectively, with 12 bases between them. CDR1 MDHEN and CDR2 SYDVKM come from the germline V gene. This CDR3 is 15 amino acids long. The DNA of the CDR3 is TGTGCCAGCAGTTTATACCCCAGAGGGGACAATGAGCAGTTCTTC. It codes for CASSLYPRGDNEQFF.

V gene TRBV11-2 combines with J gene TRBJ2-7; possible D gene TRBD2, 6 bases. V lost 0 bases to trimming and J lost 7 bases, with 19 bases between them. The CDR3 sequence is 16 residues long. Per germline, CDR1 SGHAT and CDR2 FQNNGV. CDR3 region: CASSLDSPGAEGEQYF. CDR3 in DNA: TGTGCCAGCAGCTTAGACTCCCCGGGAGCCGAGGGTGAGCAGTACTTC.

The chain has TRBV28 and TRBJ2-1; 9 positions agree with TRBD2. Per germline, CDR1 MDHEN and CDR2 SYDVKM. V lost 5 bases and J lost 7; bases outside the gene matches: 3. This CDR3 has 13 residues. The CDR3 DNA is TGTGCCAGCAGTACAACTAGCGGGAATGAGCAGTTCTTC. It yields the protein CASSTTSGNEQFF.

This chain uses TRBV9 with TRBJ2-1; 7 nucleotides line up with TRBD2. CDR1 SGDLS and CDR2 YYNGEE come from the germline V gene. CDR3 length: 16 residues. The V and J ends lost 7 bases and 1 base, in that order; junction bases with no gene match: 11. CDR3 coding DNA: TGTGCCAGCGGATTGGGGGACTACCTTTCCTACAATGAGCAGTTCTTC. Protein: CASGLGDYLSYNEQFF. Full variable domain (remainder filled in from reference TRBV9 and TRBJ2-1): DSGVTQTPKHLITATGQRVTLRCSPRSGDLSVYWYQQSLDQGLQFLIQYYNGEERAKGNILERFSAQQFPDLHSELNLSSLELGDSALYFCASGLGDYLSYNEQFFGPGTRLTVL.

The rearrangement links TRBV19 to TRBJ2-7; a weak D match, TRBD1 (7 bases). With 7 bases removed from V and 6 bases from J, the gap between germline ends came to 16 bases. The V gene's germline CDR1 is LNHDA and CDR2 SQIVND (reference sequence). The CDR3 runs 13 residues. CDR3 nucleotides: TGTGCCAGTACGGCAGGGGGGATTCGCGAGCAGTACTTC. As protein: CASTAGGIREQYF. The variable domain in full, completed from reference TRBV19 and TRBJ2-7, reads DGGITQSPKYLFRKEGQNVTLSCEQNLNHDAMYWYRQDPGQGLRLIYYSQIVNDFQKGDIAEGYSVSREKKESFPLTVTSAQKNPTAFYLCASTAGGIREQYFGPGTRLTVT.

The chain couples TRBV7-9 to TRBJ1-4; D gene unclear. CDR3 length: 16 residues. Per the germline V gene, CDR1 is SEHNR and CDR2 is FQNEAQ (reference sequence). V was trimmed by 3 bases and J by 6 bases, leaving 17 bases between them. The CDR3 nucleotides are TGTGCCAGCAGCTTTATTGGGGAGGATGGGGATGAAAAACTGTTTTTT. Encoded protein: CASSFIGEDGDEKLFF.

The V call is TRBV4-1, the J call TRBJ1-2; the D is unclear. The germline CDR1 and CDR2 sequences are MGHRA and YSYEKL. V shed 2 bases and J shed 7 bases, with 11 bases lying between them. The CDR3 loop spans 13 amino acids. The CDR3 nucleotides read TGCGCCAGCAGCCAACACACCTCCGCTGGCTACACCTTC. Translated: CASSQHTSAGYTF.

Only a few counts were recorded for this clone. The chain links TRBV28 to TRBJ2-7; D may be TRBD1 or TRBD2 (5 bases each). V lost 6 bases and J 4 bases, leaving 19 bases between the germline ends. The CDR3 has 15 residues. From germline, CDR1 is MDHEN and CDR2 SYDVKM. The CDR3 is CASSPAEGLSYEQYF. The CDR3 DNA reads TGTGCCAGCAGCCCCGCTGAGGGGCTGAGTTACGAGCAGTACTTC.

This sequence joins TRBV5-6 and TRBJ2-6; no reliable D call. V was trimmed by 4 bases and J by 2 bases, leaving 1 base between them. The germline V gene encodes CDR1 SGHDT and CDR2 YYEEEE. The CDR3 extends over 12 amino acids. CDR3 protein: CASSPGANVLTF. The CDR3 coding sequence is TGTGCCAGCAGCCCTGGGGCCAACGTCCTGACTTTC.

The rearrangement joins TRBV27 to TRBJ2-3, with 12 nucleotides matching TRBD2. The ends lost 5 bases at V and 2 bases at J; junction bases unmatched: 8. Germline V gene lookup returns CDR1 MNHEY and CDR2 SMNVEV (reference sequence). The CDR3 is made up of 17 amino acids. CDR3 loop: CASSNVGLAGLTDTQYF. DNA for the CDR3: TGTGCCAGCAGTAACGTGGGACTAGCGGGCCTCACAGATACGCAGTATTTT.

The chain carries TRBV4-3 and TRBJ2-7; D could derive from TRBD1 or TRBD2 (6 bases each). The CDR3 is made up of 17 amino acids. V lost 0 bases to trimming and J lost 2 bases, with 17 bases between them. The V gene's germline CDR1 is LGHNA and CDR2 YSLEER. CDR3 nucleotides: TGCGCCAGCAGCCAAGATCGAACCACAGGGAGGACCTACGAGCAGTACTTC. Translating gives CASSQDRTTGRTYEQYF.

This rearrangement joins TRBV27 to TRBJ2-1; no clear D gene. The CDR3 extends over 12 amino acids. Trimming cost V 5 bases and J 10 bases, with 12 bases left between them. The germline gives CDR1 MNHEY, CDR2 SMNVEV (reference sequence). The CDR3 nucleotides read TGTGCCAGCAGTCCCGACCTGCGAGAGCAGTTCTTC. Amino acids: CASSPDLREQFF.

The chain carries TRBV19 and TRBJ1-5; D is unresolved. The germline CDR1 and CDR2 sequences are LNHDA and SQIVND (reference sequence). Trimming took 5 bases from V and 3 from J, leaving 14 bases between them. The CDR3 loop spans 15 amino acids. The CDR3 DNA sequence: TGTGCCAGTAGTGCTTCCGACGGCTACAATCAGCCCCAGCATTTT. Its translation is CASSASDGYNQPQHF. The full variable domain, rest sourced from reference TRBV19 and TRBJ1-5, is DGGITQSPKYLFRKEGQNVTLSCEQNLNHDAMYWYRQDPGQGLRLIYYSQIVNDFQKGDIAEGYSVSREKKESFPLTVTSAQKNPTAFYLCASSASDGYNQPQHFGDGTRLSIL.

V usage is TRBV7-2 and J usage is TRBJ2-3, with D maybe TRBD2 (6 bases). Deletions cut 6 bases from V and 2 bases from J, with 18 bases between. Germline-derived CDR1 and CDR2 are SGHTA and FQGNSA. This CDR3 has 16 residues. The chain's CDR3 is CASSISGTRSTDTQYF. The CDR3 bases are TGTGCCAGCAGTATATCCGGGACTCGCTCCACAGATACGCAGTATTTT. The entire variable domain, with the rest obtained from reference TRBV7-2 and TRBJ2-3, is as follows: GAGVSQSPSNKVTEKGKDVELRCDPISGHTALYWYRQSLGQGLEFLIYFQGNSAPDKSGLPSDRFSAERTGGSVSTLTIQRTQQEDSAVYLCASSISGTRSTDTQYFGPGTRLTVL.

The genes are TRBV5-6 and TRBJ1-1; D may be TRBD1 (5 bases). This CDR3 region has 14 residues. The V end lost 1 base, the J end lost 1 base, and 8 bases lay between the germline ends. Germline CDR1 is SGHDT and CDR2 is YYEEEE. In DNA form, the CDR3 reads TGTGCCAGCAGCTTGTGGGGGGGGAACACTGAAGCTTTCTTT. It encodes CASSLWGGNTEAFF. Supplemented by reference TRBV5-6 and TRBJ1-1, the full variable domain reads DAGVTQSPTHLIKTRGQQVTLRCSPKSGHDTVSWYQQALGQGPQFIFQYYEEEERQRGNFPDRFSGHQFPNYSSELNVNALLLGDSALYLCASSLWGGNTEAFFGQGTRLTVV.

This chain joins TRBV14 and TRBJ1-4; 7 nucleotides align to TRBD1. Germline V gene lookup returns CDR1 SGHDN and CDR2 FVKESK. The ends lost 4 bases at V and 6 bases at J; junction bases unmatched: 8. The CDR3 is 15 residues long. CDR3 DNA sequence: TGTGCCAGCAGCCGGGACAGTTCCCGTGATGAAAAACTGTTTTTT. It encodes CASSRDSSRDEKLFF. Filled out from reference TRBV14 and TRBJ1-4, the complete variable domain reads EAGVTQFPSHSVIEKGQTVTLRCDPISGHDNLYWYRRVMGKEIKFLLHFVKESKQDESGMPNNRFLAERTGGTYSTLKVQPAELEDSGVYFCASSRDSSRDEKLFFGSGTQLSVL.

The chain employs TRBV7-2 and TRBJ2-5; the D gene is possibly TRBD2 (6 bases). CDR3 size: 15 residues. V lost 0 bases and J 1 base, leaving 9 bases between the germline ends. The germline CDR1 and CDR2 sequences are SGHTA and FQGNSA. The CDR3 coding sequence is TGTGCCAGCAGCTTAGCGGGGGGAAGCCAAGAGACCCAGTACTTC. Translation gives CASSLAGGSQETQYF.